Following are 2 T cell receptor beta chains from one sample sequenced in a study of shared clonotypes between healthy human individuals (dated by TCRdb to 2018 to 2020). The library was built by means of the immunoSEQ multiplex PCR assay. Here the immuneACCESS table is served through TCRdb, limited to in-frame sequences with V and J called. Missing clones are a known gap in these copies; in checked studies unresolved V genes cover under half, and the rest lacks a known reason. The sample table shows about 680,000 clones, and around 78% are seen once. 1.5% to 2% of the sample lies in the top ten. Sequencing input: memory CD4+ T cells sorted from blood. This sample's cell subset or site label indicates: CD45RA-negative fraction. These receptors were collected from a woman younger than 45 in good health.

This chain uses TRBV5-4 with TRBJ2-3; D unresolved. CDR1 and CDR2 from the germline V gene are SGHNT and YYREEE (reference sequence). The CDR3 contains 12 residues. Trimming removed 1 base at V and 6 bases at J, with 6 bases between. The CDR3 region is CASSLSMDTQYF. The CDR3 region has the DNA TGTGCCAGCAGCTTGAGTATGGATACGCAGTATTTT.

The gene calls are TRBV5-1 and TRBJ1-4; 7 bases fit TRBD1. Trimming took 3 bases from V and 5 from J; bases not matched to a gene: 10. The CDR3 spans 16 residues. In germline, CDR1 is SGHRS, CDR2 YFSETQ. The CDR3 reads CASSSSSTGVNEKLFF. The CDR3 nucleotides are TGCGCCAGCAGCTCCTCATCTACAGGGGTCAATGAAAAACTGTTTTTT. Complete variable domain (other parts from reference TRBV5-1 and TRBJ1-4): KAGVTQTPRYLIKTRGQQVTLSCSPISGHRSVSWYQQTPGQGLQFLFEYFSETQRNKGNFPGRFSGRQFSNSRSEMNVSTLELGDSALYLCASSSSSTGVNEKLFFGSGTQLSVL.